This T cell receptor beta chain was sequenced during a study of CD8 T cells in ankylosing spondylitis. This clonotype was recorded a few times. Its target is unknown. V lost 6 bases, J lost 3 bases, and 11 bases lay in between. The length of the CDR3 is 12 residues. Germline lookup yields CDR1 DFQATT and CDR2 SNEGSKA (reference sequence). Scientists made TCR beta libraries using quantitative 5'-RACE with molecular barcodes. A single record per CDR3 protein comes from TCRdb applying MiXCR to the 5' RACE reads. The table lists about 300,000 distinct CDR3 sequences, around 21% of them singletons. Points from the study as a whole: Characteristic, it appeared, of ankylosing spondylitis blood was a TCR beta motif of eight or nine highly homologous variants. Clones that were linked to disease were CD8+ and were relatively rare in peripheral blood.

The sequenced material came from blood, either unsorted or a sorted T cell fraction (not recorded which). The receptor was derived from a female donor with ankylosing spondylitis or in good health (not recorded which). The rearrangement links TRBV20-1 to TRBJ1-1; tentatively, D is TRBD1 (6 bases). The CDR3 sequence is CSATDRYTEAFF. The CDR3 nucleotides read TGCAGTGCCACGGACAGATACACTGAAGCTTTCTTT.